The 16 T cell receptor beta chains presented below share a single source sample, sequenced in a study of a mutant IDH1 vaccine in newly diagnosed glioma. The data were produced by immunoSEQ multiplex PCR, yet TCRdb's version contains in-frame clones alone and is incomplete. The sample gives around 32,000 clones, approximately 82% of which show up once; over 6% is in the top ten. Indicated time point: week 35, safety follow-up. Every single dose of the vaccine, 300 ug of mutant IDH1 20-mer peptide, came with topical imiquimod. Their specific antigens are unknown. The sequences come from PBMCs, collected from a glioma patient whose treatment included an IDH1 peptide vaccine. The receptors come from a woman under 30 with glioma.

The chain links TRBV5-1 to TRBJ2-3; 16 bases match TRBD2. The CDR3 length is 17 residues. The germline V gene has CDR1 SGHRS and CDR2 YFSETQ. V lost 3 bases and J lost 3; bases outside the gene matches: 4. This CDR3 is CASSSGLAGGWTDTQYF. The DNA for the CDR3 is TGCGCCAGCAGCTCGGGACTAGCGGGAGGGTGGACAGATACGCAGTATTTT.

This clone was recorded only once. The chain has TRBV29-1 and TRBJ2-7, with 10 nucleotides matching TRBD1. The CDR3 extends over 12 amino acids. The V gene's germline CDR1 is SQVTM and CDR2 ANQGSEA. V was pared by 5 bases and J by 5 bases, with 3 bases of the junction left unmatched. The CDR3 protein is CSVPTGGNEQYF. The CDR3, as DNA: TGCAGCGTTCCGACAGGGGGCAACGAGCAGTACTTC.

In nucleotides, the CDR3 is TGTGCCAGTATTGGGTCTGGAAACACCATATATTTT. Encoded protein: CASIGSGNTIYF. The chain links TRBV19 to TRBJ1-3; D not certain. The CDR3 spans 12 residues. CDR1 LNHDA and CDR2 SQIVND come from the germline V gene (reference sequence). Trimming stripped 7 bases from V and 1 base from J, with 5 bases between.

The CDR3 sequence is CASSPYGTPGETQYF. The CDR3 DNA is TGTGCCAGCAGCCCATACGGGACTCCTGGAGAGACCCAGTACTTC. The V call is TRBV11-3, the J call TRBJ2-5; TRBD2 might be the D (6 bases). The CDR3 has 15 amino acids. The ends were cut back, 5 bases at V and 4 bases at J, with 17 bases in the middle. Germline loops: CDR1 SGHNT, CDR2 YENEEA.

The CDR3 loop is CASSQFQTQYF. CDR3 coding DNA: TGTGCCAGCAGCCAATTTCAGACCCAGTACTTC. This rearrangement joins TRBV14 to TRBJ2-5; the D is unclear. CDR1 SGHDN and CDR2 FVKESK come from the germline V gene. This CDR3 is 11 amino acids long. V was pared by 2 bases and J by 6 bases, with 4 bases between.

CDR3 sequence reads: CATSSKSSYNEQFF. The CDR3 DNA follows: TGTGCCACCAGCAGTAAGAGCTCCTACAATGAGCAGTTCTTC. The rearrangement joins TRBV15 to TRBJ2-1; no clear D. Germline CDR1 is LNHNV and CDR2 is YYDKDF (reference sequence). V shed 3 bases and J shed 0 bases, with 6 bases lying between them. This CDR3 has 14 amino acids.

The chain carries TRBV29-1 and TRBJ2-7; 9 positions agree with TRBD1. J gave up 6 bases and V 6 bases, and 12 bases lay outside the gene matches. This CDR3 is 14 amino acids long. Germline values: CDR1 SQVTM, CDR2 ANQGSEA. Here the CDR3 DNA reads TGCAGCGTGGCGCCAGGGACAGGGCCTTTCGAGCAGTACTTC. It encodes CSVAPGTGPFEQYF.

The genes are TRBV25-1 and TRBJ1-5; perhaps TRBD1 as D (5 bases). The V and J ends lost 3 bases and 0 bases respectively, with 9 bases between them. This CDR3 comprises 15 residues. The germline V gene has CDR1 MGHDK and CDR2 SYGVNS. The CDR3 is CASSDTGFSNQPQHF. The DNA of the CDR3 is TGTGCCAGCAGTGATACAGGATTTAGCAATCAGCCCCAGCATTTT.

V is TRBV11-2 and J is TRBJ1-1; D remains unclear. Trimming shortened V by 6 bases and J by 4 bases, and 21 bases separated the two germline ends. Germline assignment: CDR1 SGHAT and CDR2 FQNNGV. This CDR3 has 16 amino acids. CDR3 region: CASRRVEGRVGTEAFF. CDR3 in DNA: TGTGCCAGCAGAAGGGTGGAGGGTCGGGTTGGCACTGAAGCTTTCTTT.

Comments on this clone: This CDR3 is also generated by other DNA sequences in the sample. The chain recombines TRBV7-9 with TRBJ1-1; the D gene is possibly TRBD1 (5 bases). From germline, CDR1 is SEHNR and CDR2 FQNEAQ (reference sequence). The CDR3 contains 14 residues. With 5 bases removed from V and 0 bases from J, the gap between germline ends came to 10 bases. The chain's CDR3 is CASSGATLNTEAFF. The CDR3 DNA sequence: TGTGCCAGCAGCGGGGCGACACTGAACACTGAAGCTTTCTTT.

The rearrangement joins TRBV7-6 to TRBJ2-2; D possibly uses TRBD1 or TRBD2 (5 bases each). The CDR3 is 16 amino acids. Germline V gives CDR1 SGHVS, CDR2 FNYEAQ. V dropped 5 bases and J dropped 5 bases, with 18 bases sitting between them. The CDR3 DNA sequence: TGTGCCAGCAGCCCTCGAGGGGTTCGAGGTACCGGGGAGCTGTTTTTT. It yields the protein CASSPRGVRGTGELFF.

CDR3 sequence: CASSFKMSAYNEQFF. The DNA for the CDR3 is TGTGCCAGCAGCTTTAAAATGAGTGCCTACAATGAGCAGTTCTTC. The V gene is TRBV11-3, the J gene TRBJ2-1, with no clear D. Germline CDR1 is SGHNT and CDR2 is YENEEA. The V and J ends lost 3 bases and 2 bases respectively, with 11 bases between them. This CDR3 is built from 15 residues.

In its sample, this clone was seen once. The V and J genes are TRBV7-9 and TRBJ2-7; TRBD1 matches 7 bases. The ends lost 6 bases at V and 7 bases at J; junction bases unmatched: 6. CDR3 length equals 12 residues. Germline V CDR1 and CDR2: SEHNR, FQNEAQ (reference sequence). The CDR3 loop reads CASSRQGAEQYF. The DNA of the CDR3 is TGTGCCAGCAGTCGACAGGGAGCGGAGCAGTACTTC.

This chain connects TRBV5-6 to TRBJ2-3; 12 bases line up with TRBD1. The CDR3 spans 16 residues. CDR1 and CDR2 (germline): SGHDT, YYEEEE. The V segment lost 5 bases and the J segment 6 bases; nucleotides outside the gene matches: 10. The CDR3 DNA reads as TGTGCCAGCAGAAACCGGGACAGGGGGCGGGTGGATACGCAGTATTTT. Its translation is CASRNRDRGRVDTQYF.

V is TRBV7-2 and J is TRBJ2-1; possibly TRBD1 for D (6 bases). This CDR3 region has 13 residues. Trimming cost V 5 bases and J 8 bases, with 13 bases left between them. Germline values: CDR1 SGHTA, CDR2 FQGNSA. The CDR3 is CASSHEGVHEQFF. The CDR3, as DNA: TGTGCCAGCAGCCACGAGGGGGTTCATGAGCAGTTCTTC.

This clone occurred a few times. The rearrangement joins TRBV5-6 to TRBJ1-1; 7 bases agree with TRBD1. The germline V gene encodes CDR1 SGHDT and CDR2 YYEEEE. V was pared by 0 bases and J by 1 base, with 12 bases of the junction left unmatched. This CDR3 contains 18 residues. The CDR3 DNA reads TGTGCCAGCAGCTTGGAGTGGCCGGGACAGACATGGAACACTGAAGCTTTCTTT. It yields the protein CASSLEWPGQTWNTEAFF.